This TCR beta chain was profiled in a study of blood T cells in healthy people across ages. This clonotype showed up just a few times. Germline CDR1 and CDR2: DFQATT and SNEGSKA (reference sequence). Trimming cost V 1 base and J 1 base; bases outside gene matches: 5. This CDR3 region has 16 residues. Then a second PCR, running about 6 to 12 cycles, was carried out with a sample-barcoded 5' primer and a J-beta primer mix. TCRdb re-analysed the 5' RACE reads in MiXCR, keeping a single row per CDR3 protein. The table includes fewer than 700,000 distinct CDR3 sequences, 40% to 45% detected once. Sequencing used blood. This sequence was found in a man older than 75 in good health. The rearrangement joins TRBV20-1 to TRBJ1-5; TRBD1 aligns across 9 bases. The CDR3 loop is CSARAGQGLSNQPQHF. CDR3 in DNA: TGCAGTGCTAGAGCCGGACAGGGGCTAAGCAATCAGCCCCAGCATTTT.